One T cell receptor (beta chain) is described in this entry. This record belongs to a study of blood T cell repertoires in COVID-19. Here immunoSEQ multiplex PCR was the method, and the copy in TCRdb shows in-frame clones only, minus some. Here the sample spans some 170,000 clones, more than 75% being singletons. Input material: PBMCs or T cells enriched from blood (not recorded which). The source of this sequence is a woman aged 45-59 years who had recovered from COVID-19.

The CDR3 sequence: CAWSPGHGLGYTF. As DNA, the CDR3 is TGTGCCTGGAGTCCCGGACACGGTCTAGGCTACACCTTC. V gene TRBV30 combines with J gene TRBJ1-2, with D perhaps matching TRBD1 (5 bases). Germline V gives CDR1 GTSNPN, CDR2 SVGIG (reference sequence). The CDR3 length is 13 residues. V dropped 2 bases and J dropped 8 bases, with 15 bases sitting between them.